This T cell receptor beta chain was recorded in a study of technical replicates of blood from a few donors. Libraries were prepared by immunoSEQ multiplex PCR; TCRdb keeps only in-frame clonotypes and omits some of them. The sample includes about 78,000 clones, approximately 95% seen only once; the top ten take 0.2% to 0.3%. Material for sequencing was T cells isolated from PBMCs. The TCR originated in a human donor in good health.

CDR3 DNA: TGTGCCATCAGTGAGTCGAAGGTAGCGGGAGTCTACGAGCAGTACTTC. Protein: CAISESKVAGVYEQYF. This chain connects TRBV10-3 to TRBJ2-7; 9 bases are a match to TRBD2. The V gene's germline CDR1 is ENHRY and CDR2 SYGVKD. CDR3 length: 16 residues. Trimming at V came to 0 bases and at J to 3 bases, leaving 6 bases not matched to a gene.